This T cell receptor (beta chain) was recorded in a study of blood T cell repertoires in COVID-19. Overall study context: Donors in the United States, Italy and Spain gave samples during acute or convalescent COVID-19. Nucleic acid was either cDNA or gDNA, and it came from T cells, B-cell-depleted T cells, or PBMCs.

Original handling: By means of reference gene primer amplification, nucleated cell counts were estimated. Some clones are missing from TCRdb's copy, which holds only in-frame ones; the method was immunoSEQ multiplex PCR. V and J calls and clone size are as listed in that table; D and trimming were resolved from the DNA. The sample has roughly 200,000 clones; more than 70% are singletons. Losses at the gene ends were 8 bases for V and 4 bases for J; bases not matched to a gene: 3. The CDR3 loop spans 12 amino acids. Germline values: CDR1 MNHEY, CDR2 SMNVEV (reference sequence). Sequencing was done on a sample of peripheral blood. The chain is built from TRBV27 and TRBJ2-3, with 7 nucleotides matching TRBD1. This clonotype originated in a man aged 40-50 years with active or convalescent COVID-19. CDR3 nucleotides: TGTGCCAGCCAACAGGGGTCAGATACGCAGTATTTT. It codes for CASQQGSDTQYF.